In this sample, the clone carrying this TCR beta chain turned up many times. Antigen unknown. TCRdb fed the multiplex PCR reads into MiXCR, producing one record per CDR3 protein. The data show about 200,000 distinct CDR3 sequences, with roughly 31% seen just once and around 4.4% held by the top ten. Trimming removed 4 bases from V and 5 bases from J; junction bases left unmatched: 4. Germline V CDR1 and CDR2: SGHRS, YFSETQ. This CDR3 has 15 amino acids. This specimen belongs to a study of breast tumors, draining lymph nodes, adjacent tissues. Axillary draining lymph nodes of breast cancer patients supplied the node samples. Study-level findings and limits: Compared with lymph nodes, tumors were less diverse; compared with nontumor tissue, more.

The receptor's source is a female donor with breast cancer. Some clones in this sample may be carry-over from other donors' samples. This chain links TRBV5-1 with TRBJ2-3, with TRBD2 matching over 13 bases. The specimen sequenced was axillary lymph node tissue. CDR3 in amino acids: CASSVLAGGEDTQYF. The CDR3 DNA is TGCGCCAGCAGCGTACTAGCGGGGGGGGAAGATACGCAGTATTTT. The full variable domain, its missing parts supplied by reference TRBV5-1 and TRBJ2-3, is KAGVTQTPRYLIKTRGQQVTLSCSPISGHRSVSWYQQTPGQGLQFLFEYFSETQRNKGNFPGRFSGRQFSNSRSEMNVSTLELGDSALYLCASSVLAGGEDTQYFGPGTRLTVL.